These 30 T cell receptor beta chains came from one sample sequenced in a study of sequential checkpoint blockade in melanoma. TCRdb keeps only in-frame clones here, not all; method: immunoSEQ multiplex PCR. Altogether roughly 20,000 clones are present, approximately 69% being singletons, with the ten largest covering under 20%. Treatment meaning: randomized to nivolumab then ipilimumab (arm A) or the reverse (arm B). Specimen: CD8+ T cells sorted from blood (inferred from file names), collected from a patient given nivolumab and ipilimumab in sequence. These TCRs come from a human donor with melanoma.

This clone was counted only a few times. This chain joins TRBV7-9 and TRBJ1-2, with 10 positions matching TRBD1. Germline-derived CDR1 and CDR2 are SEHNR and FQNEAQ (reference sequence). CDR3 length: 15 residues. Trimming took 2 bases from V and 7 from J; bases not matched to a gene: 7. CDR3 in amino acids: CASSLTDRGRGGYTF. The CDR3 DNA reads as TGTGCCAGCAGCTTAACCGACAGGGGGCGAGGTGGCTACACCTTC.

Remarks on this clone: A read error is possible here, since a much larger clone lies one base away. The chain joins TRBV30 to TRBJ2-3, with 10 bases fitting TRBD2. CDR3 length equals 14 residues. The V gene's germline CDR1 is GTSNPN and CDR2 SVGIG (reference sequence). With 3 bases clipped from V and 10 bases from J, the junction kept 10 bases outside the gene matches. The CDR3 loop reads CAWSPSGRDDAQYF. The CDR3, as DNA: TGTGCCTGGAGCCCGAGCGGGAGGGACGATGCGCAGTATTTT.

In this sample, this clone turned up a few times. The rearrangement links TRBV4-1 to TRBJ2-7; D not resolved. This CDR3 is 14 amino acids long. The V and J ends lost 0 bases and 3 bases respectively, with 9 bases between them. Germline assignment: CDR1 MGHRA and CDR2 YSYEKL. The CDR3 DNA reads as TGCGCCAGCAGCCAAGATCACAATTACTACGAGCAGTACTTC. Its translation is CASSQDHNYYEQYF.

The chain uses TRBV15 and TRBJ2-1; D perhaps matches TRBD2 (6 bases). V lost 5 bases and J 3 bases, leaving 11 bases between the germline ends. The CDR3 is made up of 14 amino acids. Germline V CDR1 and CDR2: LNHNV, YYDKDF (reference sequence). The CDR3 here is CATSSPGDYNEQFF. CDR3 bases: TGTGCCACCAGCTCCCCGGGGGACTACAATGAGCAGTTCTTC.

Only one count was recorded for this clone. The chain uses TRBV28 and TRBJ2-5; a possible D gene is TRBD2 (6 bases). Germline CDR1 is MDHEN and CDR2 is SYDVKM. The CDR3 extends over 13 amino acids. The CDR3 DNA reads as TGTGCTACTCAATCGGGGGTCGGAGAGACCCAGTACTTC. Protein sequence: CATQSGVGETQYF.

This clone was observed a handful of times. The junction and the germline gene differ at one end; a read error may be behind it. Distinct nucleotide sequences in the sample also encode this CDR3. The chain joins TRBV19 to TRBJ1-1; tentatively, D is TRBD1 (5 bases). From germline, CDR1 is LNHDA and CDR2 SQIVND (reference sequence). CDR3 size: 15 residues. The CDR3 loop reads CASSIRDSTYTEAFF. Written as DNA, the CDR3 is TGCGCCAGTAGTATTCGAGACAGTACCTACACTGAAGCTTTCTTT.

This rearrangement joins TRBV7-3 to TRBJ2-3, with D unclear. The V gene's germline CDR1 is SGHTA and CDR2 FQGTGA. There are 12 residues in the CDR3. V was trimmed by 5 bases and J by 2 bases, leaving 5 bases between them. CDR3 loop: CASSLSTDTQYF. As DNA, the CDR3 is TGTGCCAGCAGCCTATCCACAGATACGCAGTATTTT.

The J gene is TRBJ2-1, the V gene TRBV10-3; 9 bases line up with TRBD2. With V trimmed by 7 bases and J by 3 bases, 4 bases remained unmatched. The CDR3 totals 14 residues. Looked up from germline, CDR1 is ENHRY and CDR2 is SYGVKD. In DNA, the CDR3 is TGTGCCATCAAGGCTAGCGGGGACTACAATGAGCAGTTCTTC. As protein: CAIKASGDYNEQFF.

The J gene is TRBJ2-7, the V gene TRBV4-1; 7 bases line up with TRBD1. CDR1 MGHRA and CDR2 YSYEKL come from the germline V gene. The CDR3 has 15 amino acids. V lost 4 bases and J lost 1; bases outside the gene matches: 7. CDR3 in DNA: TGCGCCAGCAGCCTCTCCGGGACAGCTTCCTACGAGCAGTACTTC. This translates into CASSLSGTASYEQYF.

This chain uses TRBV5-1 with TRBJ1-2; 7 bases match TRBD1. CDR3 size: 15 residues. Trimming cost V 4 bases and J 4 bases; bases outside gene matches: 10. Germline lookup yields CDR1 SGHRS and CDR2 YFSETQ. The CDR3 DNA follows: TGCGCCAGCAGCATAGGCTCGGGACAGCCCTATGGCTACACCTTC. This sequence encodes CASSIGSGQPYGYTF.

This clone occurred a few times. The chain couples TRBV10-2 to TRBJ2-7; 9 nucleotides match TRBD2. V was pared by 0 bases and J by 4 bases, with 4 bases of the junction left unmatched. Germline values: CDR1 WSHSY, CDR2 SAAADI. There are 15 residues in the CDR3. CDR3 residues: CASSESRLAGYEQYF. The DNA of the CDR3 is TGCGCCAGCAGTGAGTCACGGCTAGCGGGATACGAGCAGTACTTC.

This clone was seen just once. This chain joins TRBV2 and TRBJ1-5, with 8 nucleotides matching TRBD1. The CDR3 consists of 14 residues. J gave up 8 bases and V 4 bases, and 7 bases lay outside the gene matches. Per germline, CDR1 SNHLY and CDR2 FYNNEI. As DNA, the CDR3 is TGTGCCAGCAGTGGGGGGACAGGCCGTAAGCCCCAGCATTTT. This codes for CASSGGTGRKPQHF. Full variable domain (missing parts from reference TRBV2 and TRBJ1-5): EPEVTQTPSHQVTQMGQEVILRCVPISNHLYFYWYRQILGQKVEFLVSFYNNEISEKSEIFDDQFSVERPDGSNFTLKIRSTKLEDSAMYFCASSGGTGRKPQHFGDGTRLSIL.

The rearrangement joins TRBV9 to TRBJ2-7, with a weak D call TRBD2 (5 bases). The V end lost 0 bases, the J end lost 3 bases, and 10 bases lay between the germline ends. Germline V gene lookup returns CDR1 SGDLS and CDR2 YYNGEE. There are 14 residues in the CDR3. The CDR3 nucleotides are TGTGCCAGCAGCGTAGGTCTAGCAAACTACGAGCAGTACTTC. The encoded protein is CASSVGLANYEQYF.

The chain employs TRBV27 and TRBJ2-7; 10 bases are shared with TRBD2. This CDR3 is built from 14 residues. Losses at the gene ends were 3 bases for V and 2 bases for J; bases not matched to a gene: 1. Germline V gene data show CDR1 as MNHEY and CDR2 as SMNVEV (reference sequence). The CDR3 DNA is TGTGCCAGCAGTTTCAGCGGGGGGGCCTACGAGCAGTACTTC. It encodes CASSFSGGAYEQYF.

The chain couples TRBV5-8 to TRBJ1-2, with TRBD1 identical over 9 bases. This CDR3 comprises 16 residues. Trimming at V came to 2 bases and at J to 8 bases, leaving 13 bases not matched to a gene. Germline loops: CDR1 SGHTS, CDR2 YDEGEE. The CDR3 sequence: CASSFHGDRDVGGYTF. CDR3 sequence (DNA): TGTGCCAGCAGCTTTCACGGGGACAGGGACGTTGGGGGCTACACCTTC. The entire variable domain, with the rest obtained from reference TRBV5-8 and TRBJ1-2, is as follows: EAGVTQSPTHLIKTRGQQATLRCSPISGHTSVYWYQQALGLGLQFLLWYDEGEERNRGNFPPRFSGRQFPNYSSELNVNALELEDSALYLCASSFHGDRDVGGYTFGSGTRLTVV.

The rearrangement joins TRBV7-2 to TRBJ1-2; no reliable D call. CDR1 is SGHTA and CDR2 is FQGNSA in the germline V gene. V was pared by 8 bases and J by 3 bases, with 19 bases between. The CDR3 extends over 15 amino acids. The CDR3 reads CASQNAFPGYYGYTF. The CDR3 bases are TGTGCCAGCCAAAACGCATTTCCGGGGTACTATGGCTACACCTTC.

The chain employs TRBV9 and TRBJ2-7; 11 nucleotides align to TRBD1. Germline V CDR1 and CDR2: SGDLS, YYNGEE. There are 15 residues in the CDR3. With 3 bases clipped from V and 3 bases from J, the junction kept 5 bases outside the gene matches. The DNA of the CDR3 is TGTGCCAGCAGCGCCCGCGGGACAGGGGGCTACGAGCAGTACTTC. It codes for CASSARGTGGYEQYF.

Only one count was recorded for this clone. One junction end disagrees with the germline gene, perhaps due to a read error. This chain links TRBV29-1 with TRBJ2-7, with D possibly being TRBD2 (7 bases). This CDR3 region has 13 residues. CDR1 and CDR2 (germline): SQVTM, ANQGSEA. CDR3 sequence (DNA): TGCACCGTTTGGGAGGGGGGGACCAACGAGCAGTACTTC. Its protein product is CTVWEGGTNEQYF.

The chain has TRBV25-1 and TRBJ2-5; 11 positions agree with TRBD2. Germline CDR1 reads MGHDK; CDR2 reads SYGVNS. V dropped 5 bases and J dropped 1; count of bases not matched to a gene: 3. The CDR3 runs to 15 residues. This CDR3 reads CASSSGTSGQETQYF. CDR3 coding DNA: TGTGCCAGCAGTTCGGGGACTAGCGGCCAAGAGACCCAGTACTTC.

The chain has TRBV28 and TRBJ2-1, with 8 bases that match TRBD1. In germline, CDR1 is MDHEN, CDR2 SYDVKM. V was clipped by 7 bases and J by 3 bases; unmatched bases: 2. The CDR3 is 13 amino acids. In nucleotides, the CDR3 is TGTGCCAGCACGGGACAGGTCTACAATGAGCAGTTCTTC. Its translation: CASTGQVYNEQFF. Full variable domain (outside the CDR3, taken from reference TRBV28 and TRBJ2-1): DVKVTQSSRYLVKRTGEKVFLECVQDMDHENMFWYRQDPGLGLRLIYFSYDVKMKEKGDIPEGYSVSREKKERFSLILESASTNQTSMYLCASTGQVYNEQFFGPGTRLTVL.

The chain carries TRBV7-6 and TRBJ2-1; 10 bases match TRBD2. V dropped 0 bases and J dropped 5; count of bases not matched to a gene: 10. The CDR3 runs to 18 residues. CDR1 and CDR2 from the germline V gene are SGHVS and FNYEAQ. In DNA form, the CDR3 reads TGTGCCAGCAGCTTAGCGTTCCGGACTAGCGGTAACAACAATGAGCAGTTCTTC. This translates into CASSLAFRTSGNNNEQFF.

The genes are TRBV5-4 and TRBJ2-7; a possible D gene is TRBD2 (7 bases). V dropped 5 bases and J dropped 2 bases, with 11 bases sitting between them. Per germline, CDR1 SGHNT and CDR2 YYREEE (reference sequence). This CDR3 comprises 13 residues. Here the CDR3 DNA reads TGTGCCAGCAGGGAGGGGGGGACCTACGAGCAGTACTTC. Translated, it gives CASREGGTYEQYF.

CDR3 in amino acids: CSVKGQGDYGYTF. CDR3 nucleotide sequence: TGCAGCGTTAAGGGACAGGGGGACTATGGCTACACCTTC. The V call is TRBV29-1, the J call TRBJ1-2; TRBD1 aligns across 11 bases. V trimming: 5 bases; J trimming: 3 bases; junction bases outside the gene matches: 2. Germline assignment: CDR1 SQVTM and CDR2 ANQGSEA. The CDR3 contains 13 residues.

J is TRBJ1-3 and V is TRBV9; 7 positions match TRBD1. Trimming removed 2 bases from V and 4 bases from J; junction bases left unmatched: 3. The CDR3 is 14 residues long. Germline V gene data show CDR1 as SGDLS and CDR2 as YYNGEE. CDR3 loop: CASSVGQVGNTIYF. Here the CDR3 DNA reads TGTGCCAGCAGCGTTGGACAGGTCGGAAACACCATATATTTT.

This clone appeared a few times. This chain joins TRBV6-6 and TRBJ1-5; possible D gene TRBD1, 6 bases. The CDR3 consists of 15 residues. With 2 bases removed from V and 3 bases from J, the gap between germline ends came to 11 bases. Germline lookup yields CDR1 MNHNY and CDR2 SVGAGI (reference sequence). This chain's CDR3 is CASSYGPGVNQPQHF. In nucleotides, the CDR3 is TGTGCCAGCAGTTACGGGCCAGGGGTCAATCAGCCCCAGCATTTT.

This clone was counted a single time. Written as DNA, the CDR3 is TGCGCCAGCAGCCCCTCAACAGGGGGCGCCCACGAGCAGTACTTC. Translating it yields CASSPSTGGAHEQYF. This chain connects TRBV5-1 to TRBJ2-7, with 9 bases identical to TRBD1. The CDR3 extends over 15 amino acids. CDR1 is SGHRS, CDR2 YFSETQ, per germline. V was clipped by 4 bases and J by 5 bases; unmatched bases: 10.

The gene calls are TRBV9 and TRBJ1-2; D may be TRBD1 (6 bases). CDR1 SGDLS and CDR2 YYNGEE come from the germline V gene. The CDR3 sequence is 13 residues long. V was trimmed by 2 bases and J by 5 bases, leaving 10 bases between them. The CDR3 DNA sequence: TGTGCCAGCAGCGTGGAAACAGGGTATGGCTACACCTTC. Protein sequence: CASSVETGYGYTF.

This clone was found a few times. The V call is TRBV9, the J call TRBJ1-2; 11 positions match TRBD1. The CDR3 is made up of 15 amino acids. Germline V gene sequence: CDR1 SGDLS, CDR2 YYNGEE. V dropped 3 bases and J dropped 4; count of bases not matched to a gene: 5. For the CDR3, the DNA is TGTGCCAGCAGCGGTAAGGACAGGGGGCTCTATGGCTACACCTTC. As protein: CASSGKDRGLYGYTF.

V and J are TRBV4-1 and TRBJ2-7; 9 nucleotides match TRBD1. The CDR3 extends over 12 amino acids. The ends lost 3 bases at V and 7 bases at J; junction bases unmatched: 1. Germline V gene sequence: CDR1 MGHRA, CDR2 YSYEKL. Here the CDR3 reads CASSHDRGEQYF. CDR3 bases: TGCGCCAGCAGCCACGACAGGGGGGAGCAGTACTTC.

To note about this clone: Additional DNA sequences in this sample encode the identical CDR3. The rearrangement uses TRBV25-1 and TRBJ1-2, with no clear D. This CDR3 has 12 amino acids. CDR1 and CDR2 from the germline V gene are MGHDK and SYGVNS. V lost 3 bases, J lost 6 bases, and 8 bases lay in between. The CDR3 DNA sequence: TGTGCCAGCAGTGAGGTACGGGATGGCTACACCTTC. Translating it yields CASSEVRDGYTF.